This entry is about one TCR beta chain. These data come from a study of preoperative IRX-2 immunotherapy in early breast cancer. Per germline, CDR1 LNHDA and CDR2 SQIVND (reference sequence). With 1 base removed from V and 2 bases from J, the gap between germline ends came to 5 bases. This CDR3 region has 14 residues. Treatment described: preoperative locoregional IRX-2 cytokine immunotherapy. Preoperative locoregional IRX-2 cytokine immunotherapy was tested in the phase Ib source study. Using immunoSEQ multiplex PCR, the repertoire was profiled, and TCRdb retains in-frame clones only, with some absent. The sample yields about 42,000 clones, 60% to 85% seen once.

The clonotype was recovered from a human donor with breast cancer. The chain carries TRBV19 and TRBJ2-2; D remains unclear. This specimen consisted of tumor tissue, obtained after IRX-2 immunotherapy. CDR3 region: CASSIGLNTGELFF. The CDR3 nucleotides are TGTGCCAGTAGTATAGGTCTTAACACCGGGGAGCTGTTTTTT. The whole variable domain, filled in from reference TRBV19 and TRBJ2-2, reads DGGITQSPKYLFRKEGQNVTLSCEQNLNHDAMYWYRQDPGQGLRLIYYSQIVNDFQKGDIAEGYSVSREKKESFPLTVTSAQKNPTAFYLCASSIGLNTGELFFGEGSRLTVL.